These 9 T cell receptor beta chains originate from one sample sequenced in a study of cytomegalovirus exposure and HLA in healthy donors. PCR used 60 Vbeta primers and 13 Jbeta primers. Measured with immunoSEQ multiplex PCR; TCRdb has only the in-frame clones, and not every one. The sample carries 200,000 to 300,000 clones, 84% recorded once. Sequences were obtained from PBMCs. The receptors originated from a woman aged 40 to 55 in good health and CMV-seropositive.

J is TRBJ2-3 and V is TRBV18; no clear D. This CDR3 has 13 residues. Germline V gene sequence: CDR1 KGHSH, CDR2 LQKENI. Trimming cost V 3 bases and J 4 bases, with 8 bases left between them. CDR3 sequence (DNA): TGTGCCAGCTCACCCCTTTCAGCAGATACGCAGTATTTT. Its translation: CASSPLSADTQYF.

The rearrangement links TRBV2 to TRBJ2-5; 8 nucleotides match TRBD2. V was pared by 8 bases and J by 2 bases, with 10 bases of the junction left unmatched. CDR3 length: 15 amino acids. Germline V lookup: CDR1 SNHLY, CDR2 FYNNEI. As DNA, the CDR3 is TGTGCCAGCGGACGACGACTAGCGCGACAAGAGACCCAGTACTTC. This gives the protein CASGRRLARQETQYF.

The rearrangement uses TRBV6-5 and TRBJ1-1, with a tentative D call TRBD1 (6 bases). With 6 bases removed from V and 9 bases from J, the gap between germline ends came to 14 bases. Germline lookup yields CDR1 MNHEY and CDR2 SVGAGI. This CDR3 is 12 amino acids long. The CDR3 region has the DNA TGTGCCAGCAGCCCAGGACAGCCCAAAGCTTTCTTT. This gives the protein CASSPGQPKAFF.

The chain links TRBV28 to TRBJ2-1; TRBD2 aligns across 12 bases. CDR3 length: 15 amino acids. CDR1 is MDHEN and CDR2 is SYDVKM in the germline V gene. Trimming cost V 7 bases and J 8 bases; bases outside gene matches: 9. The CDR3 nucleotides are TGTGCCAGCACCCCCCTAGCGGGAGGGCCACATGAGCAGTTCTTC. Amino acids: CASTPLAGGPHEQFF. Filled out from reference TRBV28 and TRBJ2-1, the complete variable domain reads DVKVTQSSRYLVKRTGEKVFLECVQDMDHENMFWYRQDPGLGLRLIYFSYDVKMKEKGDIPEGYSVSREKKERFSLILESASTNQTSMYLCASTPLAGGPHEQFFGPGTRLTVL.

In its sample, this clone was seen once. The chain has TRBV7-9 and TRBJ1-4, with TRBD1 matching over 8 bases. The CDR3 covers 14 residues. Unmatched junction bases numbered 6, after V lost 4 bases and J lost 8 bases. CDR1 SEHNR and CDR2 FQNEAQ come from the germline V gene (reference sequence). CDR3 sequence (DNA): TGTGCCAGCAGCTCCGGGACAGGAGGAGAAAAACTGTTTTTT. It codes for CASSSGTGGEKLFF.

The chain joins TRBV7-3 to TRBJ2-2; 7 nucleotides match TRBD2. In germline, CDR1 is SGHTA, CDR2 FQGTGA. Germline trimming cut 0 bases from V and 2 bases from J; bases unmatched to any gene: 6. The CDR3 sequence is 17 residues long. The CDR3 protein is CASSLTGSGINTGELFF. The CDR3 region has the DNA TGTGCCAGCAGCTTAACAGGAAGCGGGATAAACACCGGGGAGCTGTTTTTT.

Here the CDR3 reads CASSKEVVGDWGGEETQYF. DNA for the CDR3: TGTGCCAGCAGCAAAGAGGTAGTTGGAGATTGGGGAGGGGAAGAGACCCAGTACTTC. The chain links TRBV21-1 to TRBJ2-5; the table's D call, TRBD2, has no DNA check behind it. TRBV21-1 is described as a pseudogene. The CDR3 sequence is 19 residues long.

The chain has TRBV5-6 and TRBJ2-5; 10 bases are shared with TRBD2. Germline CDR1 SGHDT, CDR2 YYEEEE. Trimming at V came to 0 bases and at J to 0 bases, leaving 8 bases not matched to a gene. This CDR3 contains 18 residues. This chain's CDR3 is CASSLAGTSDEYQETQYF. In nucleotides, the CDR3 is TGTGCCAGCAGCTTGGCCGGGACTAGCGACGAATACCAAGAGACCCAGTACTTC.

The rearrangement uses TRBV7-3 and TRBJ2-3, with 8 nucleotides matching TRBD1. The CDR3 totals 11 residues. CDR1 is SGHTA and CDR2 is FQGTGA in the germline V gene. Trimming took 5 bases from V and 11 from J; bases not matched to a gene: 3. The CDR3 reads CASSQTGVQYF. The CDR3 coding sequence is TGTGCCAGCAGCCAGACAGGGGTGCAGTATTTT. The full variable domain, with the rest looked up from reference TRBV7-3 and TRBJ2-3, is GAGVSQTPSNKVTEKGKYVELRCDPISGHTALYWYRQSLGQGPEFLIYFQGTGAADDSGLPNDRFFAVRPEGSVSTLKIQRTERGDSAVYLCASSQTGVQYFGPGTRLTVL.